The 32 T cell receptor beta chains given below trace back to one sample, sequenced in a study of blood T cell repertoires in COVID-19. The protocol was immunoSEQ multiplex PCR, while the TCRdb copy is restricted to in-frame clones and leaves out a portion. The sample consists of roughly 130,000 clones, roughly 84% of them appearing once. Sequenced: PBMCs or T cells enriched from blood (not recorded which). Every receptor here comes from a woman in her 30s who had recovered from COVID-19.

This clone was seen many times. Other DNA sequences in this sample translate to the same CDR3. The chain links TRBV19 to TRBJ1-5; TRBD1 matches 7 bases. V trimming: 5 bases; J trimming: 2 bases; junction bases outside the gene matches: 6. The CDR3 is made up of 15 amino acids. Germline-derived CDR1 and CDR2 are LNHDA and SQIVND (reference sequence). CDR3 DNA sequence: TGTGCCAGTAGTTTCAGACAGGGTGGCAATCAGCCCCAGCATTTT. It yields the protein CASSFRQGGNQPQHF. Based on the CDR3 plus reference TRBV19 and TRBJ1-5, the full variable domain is DGGITQSPKYLFRKEGQNVTLSCEQNLNHDAMYWYRQDPGQGLRLIYYSQIVNDFQKGDIAEGYSVSREKKESFPLTVTSAQKNPTAFYLCASSFRQGGNQPQHFGDGTRLSIL.

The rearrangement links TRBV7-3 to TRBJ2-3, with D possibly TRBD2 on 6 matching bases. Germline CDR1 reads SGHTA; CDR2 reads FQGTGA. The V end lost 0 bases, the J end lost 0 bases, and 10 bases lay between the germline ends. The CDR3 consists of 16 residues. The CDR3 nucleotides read TGTGCCAGCAGCTTAACTCTAGCGCTTAGCACAGATACGCAGTATTTT. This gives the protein CASSLTLALSTDTQYF. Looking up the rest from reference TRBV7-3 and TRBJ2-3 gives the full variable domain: GAGVSQTPSNKVTEKGKYVELRCDPISGHTALYWYRQSLGQGPEFLIYFQGTGAADDSGLPNDRFFAVRPEGSVSTLKIQRTERGDSAVYLCASSLTLALSTDTQYFGPGTRLTVL.

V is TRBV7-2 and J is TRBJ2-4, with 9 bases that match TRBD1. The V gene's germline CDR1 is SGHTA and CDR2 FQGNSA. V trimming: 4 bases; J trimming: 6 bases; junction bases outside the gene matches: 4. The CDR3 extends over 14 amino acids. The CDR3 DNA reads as TGTGCCAGCAGCTCGACAGGGGGAGGAAACATTCAGTACTTC. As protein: CASSSTGGGNIQYF.

This CDR3 is CAISESAGRSQETQYF. Written as DNA, the CDR3 is TGTGCCATCAGTGAGTCGGCCGGGAGGTCCCAAGAGACCCAGTACTTC. The chain has TRBV10-3 and TRBJ2-5; 7 bases line up with TRBD2. Trimming removed 0 bases from V and 1 base from J; junction bases left unmatched: 5. CDR1 is ENHRY, CDR2 SYGVKD, per germline. CDR3 length equals 16 residues.

The CDR3 coding sequence is TGCAGCGTTGACAAAGGGGGCTCCTACGAGCAGTACTTC. Encoded protein: CSVDKGGSYEQYF. V is TRBV29-1 and J is TRBJ2-7, with D perhaps TRBD1 (6 bases). This CDR3 has 13 amino acids. Trimming removed 3 bases at V and 0 bases at J, with 9 bases between. Germline loops: CDR1 SQVTM, CDR2 ANQGSEA.

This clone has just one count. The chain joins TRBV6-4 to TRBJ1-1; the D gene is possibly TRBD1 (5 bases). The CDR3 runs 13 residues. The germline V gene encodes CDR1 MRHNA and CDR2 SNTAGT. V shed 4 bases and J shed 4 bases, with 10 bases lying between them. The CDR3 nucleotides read TGTGCCAGCAGTGCCCAGGGAGGCACTGAAGCTTTCTTT. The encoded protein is CASSAQGGTEAFF.

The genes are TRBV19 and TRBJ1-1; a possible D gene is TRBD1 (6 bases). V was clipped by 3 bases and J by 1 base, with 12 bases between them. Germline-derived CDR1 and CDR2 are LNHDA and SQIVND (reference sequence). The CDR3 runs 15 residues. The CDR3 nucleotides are TGTGCCAGTAGTATGATTGGGGGCGGGAACACTGAAGCTTTCTTT. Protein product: CASSMIGGGNTEAFF.

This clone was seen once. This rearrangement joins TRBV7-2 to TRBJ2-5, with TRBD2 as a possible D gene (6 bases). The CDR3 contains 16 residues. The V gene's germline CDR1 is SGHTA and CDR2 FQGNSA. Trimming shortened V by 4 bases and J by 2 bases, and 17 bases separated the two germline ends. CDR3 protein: CASSSRGGVLQETQYF. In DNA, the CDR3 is TGTGCCAGCAGCTCCCGGGGCGGGGTATTACAAGAGACCCAGTACTTC.

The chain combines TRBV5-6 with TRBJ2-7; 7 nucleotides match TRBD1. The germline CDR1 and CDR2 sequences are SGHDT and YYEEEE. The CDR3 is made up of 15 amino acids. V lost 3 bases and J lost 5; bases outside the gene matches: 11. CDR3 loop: CASSSRQGLIHEQYF. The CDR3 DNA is TGTGCCAGCAGCTCCAGACAGGGTCTGATCCACGAGCAGTACTTC.

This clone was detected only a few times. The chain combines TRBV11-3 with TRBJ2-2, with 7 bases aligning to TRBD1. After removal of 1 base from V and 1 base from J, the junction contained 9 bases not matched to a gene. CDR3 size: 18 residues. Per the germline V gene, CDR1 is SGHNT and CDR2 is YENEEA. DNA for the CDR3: TGTGCCAGCAGCTTAGGGGGGACAGCTTCGGAGAACACCGGGGAGCTGTTTTTT. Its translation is CASSLGGTASENTGELFF.

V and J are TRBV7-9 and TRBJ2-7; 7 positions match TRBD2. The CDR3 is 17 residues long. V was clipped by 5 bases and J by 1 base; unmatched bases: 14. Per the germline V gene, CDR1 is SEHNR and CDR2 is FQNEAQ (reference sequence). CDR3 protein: CASSPGSRRTSSYEQYF. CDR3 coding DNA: TGTGCCAGCAGCCCTGGATCCCGGCGGACTAGTTCCTACGAGCAGTACTTC.

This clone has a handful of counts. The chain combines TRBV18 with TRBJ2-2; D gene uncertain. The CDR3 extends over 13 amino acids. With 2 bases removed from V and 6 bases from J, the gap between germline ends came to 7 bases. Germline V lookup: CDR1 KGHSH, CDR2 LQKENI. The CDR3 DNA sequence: TGTGCCAGCTCACCAATGGAGTCCGGGGAGCTGTTTTTT. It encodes CASSPMESGELFF.

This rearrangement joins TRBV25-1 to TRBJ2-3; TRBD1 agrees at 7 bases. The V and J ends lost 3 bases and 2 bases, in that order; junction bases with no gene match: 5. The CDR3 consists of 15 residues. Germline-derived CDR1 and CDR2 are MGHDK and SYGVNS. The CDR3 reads CASSDYRGPTDTQYF. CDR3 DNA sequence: TGTGCCAGCAGTGATTACAGGGGACCCACAGATACGCAGTATTTT.

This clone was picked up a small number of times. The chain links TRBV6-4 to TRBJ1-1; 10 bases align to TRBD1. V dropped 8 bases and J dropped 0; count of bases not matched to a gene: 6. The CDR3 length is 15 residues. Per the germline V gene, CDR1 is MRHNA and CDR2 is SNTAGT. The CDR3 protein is CASRDRGYLNTEAFF. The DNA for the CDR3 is TGTGCCAGCCGGGACAGGGGTTATCTGAACACTGAAGCTTTCTTT.

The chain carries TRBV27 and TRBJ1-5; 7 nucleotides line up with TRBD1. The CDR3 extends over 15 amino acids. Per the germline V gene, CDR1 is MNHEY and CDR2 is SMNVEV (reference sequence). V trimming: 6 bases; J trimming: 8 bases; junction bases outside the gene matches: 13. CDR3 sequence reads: CASRPLGGTGEPQHF. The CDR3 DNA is TGTGCCAGCAGGCCATTAGGTGGAACAGGGGAGCCCCAGCATTTT.

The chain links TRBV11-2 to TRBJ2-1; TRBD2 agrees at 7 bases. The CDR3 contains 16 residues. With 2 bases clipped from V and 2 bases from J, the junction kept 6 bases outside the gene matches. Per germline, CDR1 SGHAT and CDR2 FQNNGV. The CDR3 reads CASSLSAGFPYNEQFF. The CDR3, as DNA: TGTGCCAGCAGCTTATCAGCGGGATTTCCCTACAATGAGCAGTTCTTC.

The CDR3 DNA reads TGTGCCACCAGCAGCTTAGGCTGGGCAATCGACTACGAGCAGTACTTC. Translation gives CATSSLGWAIDYEQYF. The rearrangement uses TRBV15 and TRBJ2-7; no definite D call. The CDR3 sequence is 16 residues long. The germline CDR1 and CDR2 sequences are LNHNV and YYDKDF (reference sequence). With 3 bases removed from V and 3 bases from J, the gap between germline ends came to 18 bases.

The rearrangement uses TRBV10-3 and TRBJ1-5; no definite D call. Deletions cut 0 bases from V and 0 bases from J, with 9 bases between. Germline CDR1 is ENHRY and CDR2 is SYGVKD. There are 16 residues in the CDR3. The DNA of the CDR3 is TGTGCCATCAGTGAGTCGCAGAGGTATAGCAATCAGCCCCAGCATTTT. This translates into CAISESQRYSNQPQHF.

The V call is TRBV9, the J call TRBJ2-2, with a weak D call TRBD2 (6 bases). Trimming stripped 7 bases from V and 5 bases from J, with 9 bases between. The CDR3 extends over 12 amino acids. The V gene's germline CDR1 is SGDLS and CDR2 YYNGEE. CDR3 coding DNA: TGTGCCAGCGCCGGGGGAACCGGGGAGCTGTTTTTT. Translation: CASAGGTGELFF.

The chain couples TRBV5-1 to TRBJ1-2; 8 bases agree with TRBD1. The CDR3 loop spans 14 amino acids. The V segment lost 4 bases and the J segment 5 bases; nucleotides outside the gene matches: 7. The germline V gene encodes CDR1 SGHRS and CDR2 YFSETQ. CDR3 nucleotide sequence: TGCGCCAGCAGCCCCGGGACAGGAGCTTATGGCTACACCTTC. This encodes CASSPGTGAYGYTF.

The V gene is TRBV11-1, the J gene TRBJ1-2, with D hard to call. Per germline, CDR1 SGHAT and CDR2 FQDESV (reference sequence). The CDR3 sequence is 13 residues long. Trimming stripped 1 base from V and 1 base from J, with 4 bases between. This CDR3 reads CASSLGDNYGYTF. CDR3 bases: TGTGCCAGCAGCTTAGGAGATAACTATGGCTACACCTTC.

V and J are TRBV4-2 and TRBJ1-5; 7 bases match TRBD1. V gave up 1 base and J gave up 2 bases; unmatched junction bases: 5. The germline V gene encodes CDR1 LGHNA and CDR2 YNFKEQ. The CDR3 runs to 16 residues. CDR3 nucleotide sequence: TGTGCCAGCAGCCAAGGAGTGGGACAGCGCAATCAGCCCCAGCATTTT. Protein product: CASSQGVGQRNQPQHF.

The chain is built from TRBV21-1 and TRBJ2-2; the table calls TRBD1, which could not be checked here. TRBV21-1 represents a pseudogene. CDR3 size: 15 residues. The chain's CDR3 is CASSKNRGRTGELFF. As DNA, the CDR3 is TGTGCCAGCAGCAAAAACAGGGGGCGCACCGGGGAGCTGTTTTTT.

The CDR3 here is CASSHRLAGETQYF. The CDR3 DNA sequence: TGTGCCAGCAGCCACCGACTAGCGGGAGAGACCCAGTACTTC. V and J are TRBV3-1 (or the pseudogene TRBV3-2) and TRBJ2-5; 10 bases map to TRBD2. The trim removed 3 bases at V and 4 bases at J, leaving 2 bases unmatched. Per germline, CDR1 LGHDT and CDR2 YNNKEL (reference sequence). The CDR3 spans 14 residues.

The CDR3 coding sequence is TGCGCCAGCAGCTCCTTAGCGGCACGCTCCGGGGAGCTGTTTTTT. It is translated as CASSSLAARSGELFF. The chain couples TRBV5-1 to TRBJ2-2, with a weak D call TRBD2 (6 bases). This CDR3 has 15 residues. V lost 3 bases and J 6 bases, leaving 15 bases between the germline ends. Germline-derived CDR1 and CDR2 are SGHRS and YFSETQ.

The CDR3 is CASSYPRLAGVNEQFF. In nucleotides, the CDR3 is TGTGCCAGCAGTTACCCCCGACTAGCGGGAGTAAATGAGCAGTTCTTC. The chain is built from TRBV6-5 and TRBJ2-1, with 12 nucleotides matching TRBD2. Germline V gene sequence: CDR1 MNHEY, CDR2 SVGAGI. The CDR3 loop spans 16 amino acids. V was pared by 2 bases and J by 7 bases, with 6 bases of the junction left unmatched.

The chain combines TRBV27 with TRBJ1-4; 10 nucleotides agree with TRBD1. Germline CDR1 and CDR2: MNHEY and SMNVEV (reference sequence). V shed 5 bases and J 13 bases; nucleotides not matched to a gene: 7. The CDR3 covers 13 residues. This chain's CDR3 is CASSVRTGGTLFF. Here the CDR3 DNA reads TGTGCCAGCAGTGTCCGGACAGGGGGAACACTGTTTTTT.

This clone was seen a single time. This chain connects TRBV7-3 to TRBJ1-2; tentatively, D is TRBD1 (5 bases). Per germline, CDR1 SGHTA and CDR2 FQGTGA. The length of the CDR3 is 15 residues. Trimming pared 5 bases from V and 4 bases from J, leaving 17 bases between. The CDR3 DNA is TGTGCCAGCAGCCCCAACGTGGGGCAGCTCTATGGCTACACCTTC. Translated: CASSPNVGQLYGYTF.

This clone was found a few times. CDR3 coding DNA: TGTGCCAGCAGTCCAGGACTAGCGGGCGAGCCTTTCGGGTACGAGCAGTACTTC. Its protein product is CASSPGLAGEPFGYEQYF. This chain uses TRBV28 with TRBJ2-7; the match to TRBD2 covers 11 bases. J was trimmed by 4 bases and V by 5 bases; bases with no gene match: 16. CDR1 MDHEN and CDR2 SYDVKM come from the germline V gene. CDR3 length equals 18 residues.

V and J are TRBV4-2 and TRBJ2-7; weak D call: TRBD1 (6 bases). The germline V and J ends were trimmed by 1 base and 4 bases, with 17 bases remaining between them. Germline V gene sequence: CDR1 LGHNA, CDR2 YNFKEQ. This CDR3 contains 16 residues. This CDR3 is CASSQGSDSPRYEQYF. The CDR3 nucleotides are TGTGCCAGCAGCCAAGGTTCGGACAGTCCCCGTTACGAGCAGTACTTC.

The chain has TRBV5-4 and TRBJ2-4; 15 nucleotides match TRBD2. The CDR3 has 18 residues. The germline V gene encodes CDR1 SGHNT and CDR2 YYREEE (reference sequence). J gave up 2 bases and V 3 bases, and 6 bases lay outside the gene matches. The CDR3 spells CASSSGTSGRMSKNIQYF. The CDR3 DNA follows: TGTGCCAGCAGCTCCGGGACTAGCGGGAGGATGTCCAAAAACATTCAGTACTTC.

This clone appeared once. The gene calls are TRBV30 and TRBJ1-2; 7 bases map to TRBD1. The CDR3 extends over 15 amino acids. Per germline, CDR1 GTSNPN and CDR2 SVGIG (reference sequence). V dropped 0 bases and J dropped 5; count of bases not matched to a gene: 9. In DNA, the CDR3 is TGTGCCTGGAGTGTAACTCCGACAGGGAGGTATGGCTACACCTTC. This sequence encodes CAWSVTPTGRYGYTF. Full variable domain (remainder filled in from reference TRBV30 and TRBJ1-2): SQTIHQWPATLVQPVGSPLSLECTVEGTSNPNLYWYRQAAGRGLQLLFYSVGIGQISSEVPQNLSASRPQDRQFILSSKKLLLSDSGFYLCAWSVTPTGRYGYTFGSGTRLTVV.